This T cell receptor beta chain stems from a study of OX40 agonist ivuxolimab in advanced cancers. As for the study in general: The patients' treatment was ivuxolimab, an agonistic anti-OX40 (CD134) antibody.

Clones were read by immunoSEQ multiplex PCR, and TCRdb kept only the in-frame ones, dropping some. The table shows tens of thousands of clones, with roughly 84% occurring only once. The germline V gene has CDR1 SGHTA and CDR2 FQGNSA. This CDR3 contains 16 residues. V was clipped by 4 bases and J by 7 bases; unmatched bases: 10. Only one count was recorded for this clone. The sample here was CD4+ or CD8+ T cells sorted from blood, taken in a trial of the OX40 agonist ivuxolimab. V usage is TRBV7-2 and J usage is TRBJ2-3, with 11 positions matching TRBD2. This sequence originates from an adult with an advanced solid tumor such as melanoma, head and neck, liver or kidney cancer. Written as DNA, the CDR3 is TGTGCCAGCAGCTCTACTAGCGGGGGCCTCCTCAATACGCAGTATTTT. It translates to CASSSTSGGLLNTQYF.